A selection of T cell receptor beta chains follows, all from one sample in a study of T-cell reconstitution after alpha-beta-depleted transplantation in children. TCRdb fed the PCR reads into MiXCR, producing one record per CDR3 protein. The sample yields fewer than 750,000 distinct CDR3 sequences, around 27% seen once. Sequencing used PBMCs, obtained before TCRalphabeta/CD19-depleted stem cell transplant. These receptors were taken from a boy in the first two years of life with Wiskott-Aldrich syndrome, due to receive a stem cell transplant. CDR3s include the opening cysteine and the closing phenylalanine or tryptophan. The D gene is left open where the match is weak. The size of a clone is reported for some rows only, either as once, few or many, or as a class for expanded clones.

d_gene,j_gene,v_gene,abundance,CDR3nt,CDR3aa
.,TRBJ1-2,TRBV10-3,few,TGTGCCATCAGTGAGTTGTGGGGCTACACCTTC,CAISELWGYTF
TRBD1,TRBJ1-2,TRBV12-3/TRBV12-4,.,TGTGCCAGCAGCCACGACCGGACAGGCCCTTTCGGGGCGAATGGCTACACCTTC,CASSHDRTGPFGANGYTF
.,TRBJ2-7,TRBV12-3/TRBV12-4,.,TGTGCCAGCAGCCCCACGACAGTTCCCTACGAGCAGTACTTC,CASSPTTVPYEQYF
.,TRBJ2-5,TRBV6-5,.,TGTGCCAGCAGTTACGTTCGGGGAAGAGAGACCCAGTACTTC,CASSYVRGRETQYF
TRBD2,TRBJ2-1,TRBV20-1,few,TGCAGTGCTAGAGCCGGGACTAGCGCTACCTACAATGAGCAGTTCTTC,CSARAGTSATYNEQFF
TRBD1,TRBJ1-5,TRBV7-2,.,TGTGCCAGCAGTTCCGGGACAGGGGGCAATAGCAATCAGCCCCAGCATTTT,CASSSGTGGNSNQPQHF
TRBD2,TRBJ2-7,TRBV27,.,TGTGCCAGCAGTTTCCTCCCTAGCGGATTCAGCTCCTACGAGCAGTACTTC,CASSFLPSGFSSYEQYF
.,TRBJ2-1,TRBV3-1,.,TGTGCCAGCAGCCAAGGCCGGAGGGTGGCAGACAATGAGCAGTTCTTC,CASSQGRRVADNEQFF
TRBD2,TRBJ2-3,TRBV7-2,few,TGTGCCAGCAGCTTAAACATAGCGGGAGGGTCAGATACGCAGTATTTT,CASSLNIAGGSDTQYF
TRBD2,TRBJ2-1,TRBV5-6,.,TGTGCCAGCAGCTCCTACTTAAAGACTAGCGGGAGGAAAAATGAGCAGTTCTTC,CASSSYLKTSGRKNEQFF
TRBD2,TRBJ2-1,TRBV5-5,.,TGTGCCAGCAGCTTGGGCCGTCTAGCGGGAGTGGGTAATGAGCAGTTCTTC,CASSLGRLAGVGNEQFF
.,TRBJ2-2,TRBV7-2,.,TGTGCCAGCAGCTTCGTCCCTTCCGGGGAGCTGTTTTTT,CASSFVPSGELFF
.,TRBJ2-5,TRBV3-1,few,TGTGCCAGCAGCCAAGGGTTTATGGGAAACAAGGCGGAGACCCAGTACTTC,CASSQGFMGNKAETQYF
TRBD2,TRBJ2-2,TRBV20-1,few,TGCAGTGCTAATAGCGGGATGTGGAACACCGGGGAGCTGTTTTTT,CSANSGMWNTGELFF
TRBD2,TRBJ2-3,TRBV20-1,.,TGCAGTGCTAGCTTCCTAGCGGGGATGCCAGATACGCAGTATTTT,CSASFLAGMPDTQYF